This T cell receptor beta chain was recovered during a study of identical twins. TCRdb passed the 5' RACE reads through MiXCR, listing each CDR3 protein once. The sample records 430,000 or so distinct CDR3 sequences, roughly 24% being singletons. V lost 0 bases, J lost 5 bases, and 13 bases lay in between. Germline V gives CDR1 LGHNT, CDR2 FRNRAP. The length of the CDR3 is 15 residues. This sample was shared with a second study, whose subject was T cells expressing NK-cell markers. That study adds: Of CD8+ T cells, about 1.0-8% belonged to dominant NKG2C+ clonotypes in five to seven donors.

The clonotype comes from a woman aged 18-30 years in good health. Sample: CD4+ T cells sorted from blood. This chain uses TRBV12-5 with TRBJ1-2, with D unclear. CDR3 sequence reads: CASGLVPNSGYGYTF. CDR3 sequence (DNA): TGTGCTAGTGGTTTGGTACCAAACAGTGGTTATGGCTACACCTTC.